Presented here are 26 T cell receptor beta chains from one specimen sequenced in a study of identical twins. TCRdb processed the 5' RACE reads anew with MiXCR; each CDR3 protein has one entry. Of 1.5 million to 2 million distinct CDR3 sequences listed, less than 35% are singletons. Sample: cord blood. The receptor source for this set is a newborn girl in good health.

This chain joins TRBV6-5 and TRBJ2-7, with 12 bases that match TRBD2. J gave up 4 bases and V 6 bases, and 7 bases lay outside the gene matches. This CDR3 has 15 residues. Per the germline V gene, CDR1 is MNHEY and CDR2 is SVGAGI. The CDR3 coding sequence is TGTGCCAGCAGGACTAGCGGGAGTTCAAGATACGAGCAGTACTTC. Protein sequence: CASRTSGSSRYEQYF.

As for this clonotype: Compared with germline, one end of the junction differs, possibly owing to a read error. This chain connects TRBV4-1 to TRBJ2-3; TRBD2 aligns across 7 bases. The CDR3 has 18 residues. The germline V gene has CDR1 MGHRA and CDR2 YSYEKL. The CDR3 coding sequence is TGCGCCAGCAGCCAAGTCGGGGGGAGGCTCTCTTACACAGATACGCGGTATTTT. Its protein product is CASSQVGGRLSYTDTRYF.

The chain joins TRBV19 to TRBJ1-1; D may be TRBD1 (6 bases). With 0 bases removed from V and 1 base from J, the gap between germline ends came to 18 bases. Germline CDR1 and CDR2: LNHDA and SQIVND (reference sequence). The CDR3 has 18 amino acids. This CDR3 reads CASSIDYRETLENTEAFF. CDR3 sequence (DNA): TGTGCCAGTAGTATAGATTACAGGGAGACACTGGAGAACACTGAAGCTTTCTTT. Full variable domain (missing parts from reference TRBV19 and TRBJ1-1): DGGITQSPKYLFRKEGQNVTLSCEQNLNHDAMYWYRQDPGQGLRLIYYSQIVNDFQKGDIAEGYSVSREKKESFPLTVTSAQKNPTAFYLCASSIDYRETLENTEAFFGQGTRLTVV.

This clonotype showed up just a few times. The chain uses TRBV5-5 and TRBJ2-3; D is unclear. CDR3 size: 11 residues. Germline V gene sequence: CDR1 SGHKS, CDR2 YYEKEE (reference sequence). Trimming removed 4 bases from V and 12 bases from J, with 12 bases in between. CDR3 nucleotide sequence: TGTGCCAGCAGCCCCGACCGTTATCAGTATTTT. Residues: CASSPDRYQYF.

The V gene is TRBV20-1, the J gene TRBJ2-5; D possibly corresponds to TRBD2 (6 bases). CDR3 length equals 14 residues. The germline V gene has CDR1 DFQATT and CDR2 SNEGSKA (reference sequence). V dropped 1 base and J dropped 7 bases, with 16 bases sitting between them. CDR3 residues: CSARAGVVGGTQYF. For the CDR3, the DNA is TGCAGTGCTAGAGCTGGGGTAGTGGGGGGGACCCAGTACTTC.

This clonotype was counted between two and nine times. The gene calls are TRBV20-1 and TRBJ2-1; tentatively, D is TRBD1 or TRBD2 (5 bases each). Trimming removed 3 bases at V and 2 bases at J, with 11 bases between. This CDR3 is built from 14 residues. CDR1 is DFQATT, CDR2 SNEGSKA, per germline (reference sequence). DNA for the CDR3: TGCAGTGCTAGGTGGGGACCAACCTACAATGAGCAGTTCTTC. Protein sequence: CSARWGPTYNEQFF.

The genes are TRBV20-1 and TRBJ1-6, with D possibly matching TRBD1 (5 bases). CDR3 length equals 15 residues. The V end lost 1 base, the J end lost 3 bases, and 10 bases lay between the germline ends. Germline CDR1 reads DFQATT; CDR2 reads SNEGSKA (reference sequence). The CDR3 protein is CSARAGEIYNSPLHF. CDR3 bases: TGCAGTGCTAGAGCGGGGGAGATCTATAATTCACCCCTCCACTTT.

Comment on this clonotype: This may be a read error, as it is one base from a much larger clone. The V and J genes are TRBV12-3 or TRBV12-4 and TRBJ1-2; D is unclear. The CDR3 has 13 residues. The V gene lost 0 bases and the J gene lost 7 bases, with 9 bases spanning the gap. The CDR3 sequence: CASSLAWGSGYTF. The CDR3 DNA reads as TGTGCCAGCAGTTTAGCGTGGGGAAGTGGCTACACCTTC.

Points on this clonotype: The CDR3 carries no conserved terminal phenylalanine or tryptophan, so it likely arises from a read error. The rearrangement joins TRBV27 to TRBJ2-5; the D gene is possibly TRBD2 (6 bases). The CDR3 is 13 residues long. V dropped 3 bases and J dropped 4 bases, with 9 bases sitting between them. Germline CDR1 is MNHEY and CDR2 is SMNVEV (reference sequence). CDR3 in DNA: TGTGCCAGCAGTTTTGGACTACTAGAGACCCAGTACTTA. It encodes CASSFGLLETQYL.

A single count supports this clonotype. This chain links TRBV11-2 with TRBJ2-7, with D perhaps being TRBD1 or TRBD2 (5 bases each). Trimming shortened V by 1 base and J by 0 bases, and 19 bases separated the two germline ends. Germline V gene sequence: CDR1 SGHAT, CDR2 FQNNGV. This CDR3 spans 18 amino acids. The CDR3 spells CASSLAPPGRLISYEQYF. The CDR3 nucleotides are TGTGCCAGCAGCTTAGCTCCGCCGGGACGCCTGATCTCCTACGAGCAGTACTTC.

This clonotype appeared a few times. The chain couples TRBV7-9 to TRBJ1-2, with D perhaps matching TRBD1 (6 bases). Looked up from germline, CDR1 is SEHNR and CDR2 is FQNEAQ (reference sequence). This CDR3 contains 14 residues. V was cut by 5 bases and J by 6 bases, with 16 bases left in between. CDR3 in DNA: TGTGCCAGCAGCCCCGGGACAACCGGGGATGGCTACACCTTC. Residues: CASSPGTTGDGYTF.

In its sample, this clonotype was seen many times. The chain employs TRBV3-1 and TRBJ1-2; D perhaps matches TRBD1 (6 bases). The germline CDR1 and CDR2 sequences are LGHDT and YNNKEL (reference sequence). The V end was cut by 4 bases, the J end by 6 bases, with 18 bases between. This CDR3 region has 15 residues. CDR3 loop: CASSPRTATFDGYTF. CDR3 DNA sequence: TGTGCCAGCAGCCCGAGGACAGCAACTTTTGATGGCTACACCTTC.

This clonotype occurred many times. The CDR3 DNA sequence: TGCAGCGTTGTTAGCAGGGACACCTACGAGCAGTACTTC. Translation gives CSVVSRDTYEQYF. This chain links TRBV29-1 with TRBJ2-7, with D possibly matching TRBD1 (6 bases). The CDR3 contains 13 residues. V was cut by 4 bases and J by 2 bases, with 12 bases left in between. Germline V gene data show CDR1 as SQVTM and CDR2 as ANQGSEA.

V is TRBV20-1 and J is TRBJ1-5, with a tentative D call TRBD1 (5 bases). The CDR3 contains 18 residues. The V and J ends lost 2 bases and 0 bases respectively, with 20 bases between them. Per the germline V gene, CDR1 is DFQATT and CDR2 is SNEGSKA (reference sequence). The CDR3 protein is CSARSSWGVAYSNQPQHF. The DNA for the CDR3 is TGCAGTGCTAGAAGTTCATGGGGGGTAGCATATAGCAATCAGCCCCAGCATTTT.

This clonotype was counted a few times. The CDR3 DNA is TGTGCCAGCAGCTCTGTAGCGGGAGTGAGGCACAATGAGCAGTTCTTC. Residues: CASSSVAGVRHNEQFF. The chain has TRBV11-2 and TRBJ2-1; TRBD2 aligns across 9 bases. The CDR3 is made up of 16 amino acids. The trim removed 4 bases at V and 5 bases at J, leaving 9 bases unmatched. Germline assignment: CDR1 SGHAT and CDR2 FQNNGV.

V gene TRBV14 combines with J gene TRBJ2-5; possibly TRBD2 for D (6 bases). There are 16 residues in the CDR3. Germline values: CDR1 SGHDN, CDR2 FVKESK. V was pared by 4 bases and J by 1 base, with 16 bases between. CDR3 loop: CASSRFIYGGQETQYF. In nucleotides, the CDR3 is TGTGCCAGCAGCCGATTCATCTACGGGGGCCAAGAGACCCAGTACTTC.

In this sample, this clonotype turned up a few times. V and J are TRBV4-2 and TRBJ1-6; TRBD1 matches at 9 bases. The germline CDR1 and CDR2 sequences are LGHNA and YNFKEQ. With V trimmed by 4 bases and J by 4 bases, 8 bases remained unmatched. The CDR3 has 17 residues. This CDR3 is CASSLVGQGNYNSPLHF. CDR3 bases: TGTGCCAGCAGCCTCGTGGGACAGGGAAATTATAATTCACCCCTCCACTTT.

V is TRBV28 and J is TRBJ1-1; the D gene is possibly TRBD1 (6 bases). The germline V gene encodes CDR1 MDHEN and CDR2 SYDVKM. The CDR3 is 13 residues long. Deletions cut 8 bases from V and 6 bases from J, with 16 bases between. The CDR3 DNA reads TGTGCCAGCCGGCGTCATAACAGGGCTGAAGCTTTCTTT. It encodes CASRRHNRAEAFF.

This clonotype was found many times. The V gene is TRBV12-3 or TRBV12-4, the J gene TRBJ2-7, with 8 bases that match TRBD2. This CDR3 is 13 amino acids long. V lost 3 bases to trimming and J lost 4 bases; unmatched junction nucleotides: 2. The CDR3 here is CASSFRGGYEQYF. The CDR3 DNA reads TGTGCCAGCAGTTTCCGGGGGGGTTACGAGCAGTACTTC.

Worth noting for this clonotype: At one of its ends the junction is not consistent with the germline gene, which may arise from a read error. CDR3 in DNA: TGTGTCAGCAGTCGAAATCGGGGGACTAGAGTTGACGATGAGCAGTTCTTC. Amino acids: CVSSRNRGTRVDDEQFF. This chain connects TRBV28 to TRBJ2-1; 8 bases are a match to TRBD2. Germline V gene data show CDR1 as MDHEN and CDR2 as SYDVKM. The CDR3 runs to 17 residues.

The J gene is TRBJ1-3, the V gene TRBV7-9; 11 bases are a match to TRBD1. CDR1 and CDR2 from the germline V gene are SEHNR and FQNEAQ (reference sequence). This CDR3 has 15 residues. With 5 bases clipped from V and 4 bases from J, the junction kept 4 bases outside the gene matches. The CDR3 DNA reads as TGTGCCAGCAGCCCTTGGACAGGGGGCGGAAACACCATATATTTT. It encodes CASSPWTGGGNTIYF.

This rearrangement joins TRBV27 to TRBJ2-1, with D hard to call. Germline CDR1 reads MNHEY; CDR2 reads SMNVEV (reference sequence). The CDR3 covers 12 residues. The ends were cut back, 3 bases at V and 9 bases at J, with 9 bases in the middle. The DNA for the CDR3 is TGTGCCAGCAGTTTTAGGGCTGGTGAGCAGTTCTTC. Protein: CASSFRAGEQFF.

Concerning this clonotype: Possible read error: a much larger clone is one base away. The rearrangement uses TRBV12-3 or TRBV12-4 and TRBJ2-5; D not certain. There are 13 residues in the CDR3. V was cut by 1 base and J by 13 bases, with 16 bases left in between. The CDR3 protein is CASSLGHGSELYF. The DNA of the CDR3 is TGTGCCAGCAGTTTAGGCCACGGCTCCGAGCTGTACTTC.

There are many counts of this clonotype. The CDR3 region is CASSLVAYEQYF. The CDR3, as DNA: TGTGCCAGCAGCTTAGTGGCCTACGAGCAGTACTTC. The genes are TRBV7-2 and TRBJ2-7, with D unresolved. Deletions cut 1 base from V and 2 bases from J, with 3 bases between. The germline V gene encodes CDR1 SGHTA and CDR2 FQGNSA. The CDR3 extends over 12 amino acids.

This clonotype showed up just a few times. The V gene is TRBV7-2, the J gene TRBJ2-7, with 9 bases identical to TRBD2. This CDR3 is 14 amino acids long. CDR1 SGHTA and CDR2 FQGNSA come from the germline V gene. V gave up 6 bases and J gave up 12 bases; unmatched junction bases: 15. CDR3 protein: CASRLTSGEGRLYF. The CDR3 nucleotides are TGTGCCAGCAGGCTGACTAGCGGTGAAGGCCGATTGTACTTC. Filled out from reference TRBV7-2 and TRBJ2-7, the complete variable domain reads GAGVSQSPSNKVTEKGKDVELRCDPISGHTALYWYRQSLGQGLEFLIYFQGNSAPDKSGLPSDRFSAERTGGSVSTLTIQRTQQEDSAVYLCASRLTSGEGRLYFGPGTRLTVT.

J is TRBJ2-1 and V is TRBV27, with D perhaps assigned TRBD1 or TRBD2 (5 bases each). The ends were cut back, 9 bases at V and 4 bases at J, with 34 bases in the middle. Germline-derived CDR1 and CDR2 are MNHEY and SMNVEV (reference sequence). There are 20 residues in the CDR3. The DNA of the CDR3 is TGTGCCAGTTCTGGCTCCAAGTTTTGGGTCCCCGGGGCAGCTTACAATGAGCAGTTCTTC. Its protein product is CASSGSKFWVPGAAYNEQFF.